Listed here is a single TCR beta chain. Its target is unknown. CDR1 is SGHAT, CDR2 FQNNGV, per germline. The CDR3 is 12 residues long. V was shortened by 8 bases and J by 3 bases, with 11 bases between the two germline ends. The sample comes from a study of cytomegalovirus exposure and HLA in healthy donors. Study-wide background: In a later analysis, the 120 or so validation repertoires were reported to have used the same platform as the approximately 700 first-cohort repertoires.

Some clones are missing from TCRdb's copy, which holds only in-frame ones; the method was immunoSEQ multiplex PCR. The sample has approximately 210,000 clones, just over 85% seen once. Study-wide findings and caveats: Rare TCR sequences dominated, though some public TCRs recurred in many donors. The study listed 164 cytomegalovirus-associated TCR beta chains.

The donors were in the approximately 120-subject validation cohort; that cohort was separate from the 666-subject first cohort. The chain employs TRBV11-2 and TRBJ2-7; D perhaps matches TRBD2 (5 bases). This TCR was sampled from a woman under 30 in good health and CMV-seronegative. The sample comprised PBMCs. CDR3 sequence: CASGGFSYEQYF. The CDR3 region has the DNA TGTGCCAGCGGCGGGTTCAGCTACGAGCAGTACTTC.